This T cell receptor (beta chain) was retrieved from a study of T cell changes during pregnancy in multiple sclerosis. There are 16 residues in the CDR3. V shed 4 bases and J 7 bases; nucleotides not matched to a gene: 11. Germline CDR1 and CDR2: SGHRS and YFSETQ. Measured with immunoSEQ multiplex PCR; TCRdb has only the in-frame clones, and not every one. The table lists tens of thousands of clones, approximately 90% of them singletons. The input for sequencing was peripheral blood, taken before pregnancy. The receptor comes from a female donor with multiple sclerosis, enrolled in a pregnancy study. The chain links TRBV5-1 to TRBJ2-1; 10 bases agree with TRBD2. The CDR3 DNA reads TGCGCCAGCAGCATGACCGGGACTAGCGATAGGAATGAGCAGTTCTTC. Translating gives CASSMTGTSDRNEQFF.